This T cell receptor (beta chain) was sequenced during a study of T cells in Graves' hyperthyroidism and ophthalmopathy. Study-level results: In validation, the model predicted ophthalmopathy. These predictions came a median roughly 6 months before onset.

The investigators amplified TCR beta CDR3 regions from RNA transcripts. First-round RT-PCR with HTBI primers amplified the TCR CDR3 region. TCRdb re-called the multiplex PCR reads through MiXCR, storing one row per CDR3 protein. The table has around 620,000 distinct CDR3 sequences, under 20% seen once. A word on this clonotype: Its specificity is unknown.

Diagnosing involved the use of clinical symptoms, serum thyroxine and TRAb, thyroid ultrasound and orbital computed tomography. Fresh peripheral blood, approximately 10 ml, yielded the PBMCs. The source is a woman aged 25 to 39 with Graves' hyperthyroidism. What was sequenced was blood.

In nucleotides, the CDR3 is TGTGCCAGCTCACCACCTCAGGGCCAGATGGGGGCAGATACGCAGTATTTT. Translated, it gives CASSPPQGQMGADTQYF. The chain employs TRBV18 and TRBJ2-3; possibly TRBD1 or TRBD2 for D (5 bases each). The CDR3 loop spans 17 amino acids. Germline CDR1 is KGHSH and CDR2 is LQKENI. V was cut by 0 bases and J by 4 bases, with 17 bases left in between.